The TCR beta chain under discussion was sequenced for a study of T cell responses to AZD1222 COVID-19 vaccine. The study pooled second doses at about 4 or about 12 weeks. Findings of the study overall: A rise in Spike-specific TCR breadth and depth followed two AZD1222 doses.

The assay was immunoSEQ multiplex PCR, and TCRdb's table has in-frame clones only and misses some. This sample has 65,000 to 80,000 clones, with about four fifths found just once. Remarks on this clone: Its target is unknown.

V was shortened by 5 bases and J by 0 bases, with 23 bases between the two germline ends. CDR1 is LNHDA and CDR2 is SQIVND in the germline V gene (reference sequence). CDR3 length: 19 residues. Sequenced here: peripheral blood, sampled 28 days after the second AZD1222 dose. The genes are TRBV19 and TRBJ2-1; D may match TRBD1 or TRBD2 (6 bases each). The TCR comes from an adult who received the AZD1222 COVID-19 vaccine. CDR3 coding DNA: TGTGCCAGTAGTTCTCCCAGAGGGGGACTTCTGAGCTCCTACAATGAGCAGTTCTTC. Its translation: CASSSPRGGLLSSYNEQFF.